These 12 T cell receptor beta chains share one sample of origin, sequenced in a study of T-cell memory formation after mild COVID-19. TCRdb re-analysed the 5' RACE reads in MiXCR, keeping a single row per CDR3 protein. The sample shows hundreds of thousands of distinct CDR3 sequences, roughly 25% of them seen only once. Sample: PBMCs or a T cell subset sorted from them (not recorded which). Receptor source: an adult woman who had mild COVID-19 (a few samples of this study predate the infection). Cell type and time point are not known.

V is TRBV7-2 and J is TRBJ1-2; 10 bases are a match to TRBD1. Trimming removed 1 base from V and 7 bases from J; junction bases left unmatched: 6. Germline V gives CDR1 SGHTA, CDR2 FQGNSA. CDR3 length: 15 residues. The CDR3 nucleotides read TGTGCCAGCAGCTTAGGAGGGACAGGGGAGGGTGGCTACACCTTC. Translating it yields CASSLGGTGEGGYTF.

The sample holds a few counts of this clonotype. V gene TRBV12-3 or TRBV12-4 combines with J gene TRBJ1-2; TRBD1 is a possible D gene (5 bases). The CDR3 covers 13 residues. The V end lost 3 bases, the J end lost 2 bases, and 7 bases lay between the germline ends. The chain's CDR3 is CASSFGQNYGYTF. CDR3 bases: TGTGCCAGCAGTTTTGGACAAAACTATGGCTACACCTTC.

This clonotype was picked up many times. The CDR3 DNA reads TGCGCCAGCAGCTTGGGGGACACCACAGATACGCAGTATTTT. Its translation: CASSLGDTTDTQYF. This chain connects TRBV5-1 to TRBJ2-3; TRBD1 might be the D (6 bases). Germline V gene lookup returns CDR1 SGHRS and CDR2 YFSETQ. The CDR3 totals 14 residues. V was pared by 0 bases and J by 2 bases, with 7 bases between.

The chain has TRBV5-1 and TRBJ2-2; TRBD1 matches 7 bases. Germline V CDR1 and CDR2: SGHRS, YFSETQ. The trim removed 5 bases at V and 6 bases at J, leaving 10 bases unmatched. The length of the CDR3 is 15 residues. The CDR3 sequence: CASRLQGDGAGELFF. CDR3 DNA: TGCGCCAGCAGATTGCAGGGGGACGGAGCCGGGGAGCTGTTTTTT.

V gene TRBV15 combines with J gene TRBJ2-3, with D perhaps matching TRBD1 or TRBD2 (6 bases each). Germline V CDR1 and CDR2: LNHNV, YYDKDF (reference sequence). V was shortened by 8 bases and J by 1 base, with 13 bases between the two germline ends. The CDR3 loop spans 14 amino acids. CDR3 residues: CATLGGGRTDTQYF. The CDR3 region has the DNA TGTGCCACCTTAGGAGGGGGGCGCACAGATACGCAGTATTTT. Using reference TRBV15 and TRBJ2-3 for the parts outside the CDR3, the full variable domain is DAMVIQNPRYQVTQFGKPVTLSCSQTLNHNVMYWYQQKSSQAPKLLFHYYDKDFNNEADTPDNFQSRRPNTSFCFLDIRSPGLGDTAMYLCATLGGGRTDTQYFGPGTRLTVL.

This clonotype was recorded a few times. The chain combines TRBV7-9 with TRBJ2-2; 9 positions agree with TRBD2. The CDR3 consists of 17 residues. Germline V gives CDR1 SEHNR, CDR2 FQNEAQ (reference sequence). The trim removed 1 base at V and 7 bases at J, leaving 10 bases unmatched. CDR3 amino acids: CASSLEVRLAGFGELFF. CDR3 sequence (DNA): TGTGCCAGCAGCTTAGAAGTACGCCTAGCGGGGTTCGGGGAGCTGTTTTTT.

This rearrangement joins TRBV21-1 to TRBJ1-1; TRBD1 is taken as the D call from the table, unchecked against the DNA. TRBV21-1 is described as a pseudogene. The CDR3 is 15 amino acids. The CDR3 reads CASSQPGTDNTEAFF. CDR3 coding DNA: TGTGCCAGCAGCCAACCCGGGACAGATAACACTGAAGCTTTCTTT.

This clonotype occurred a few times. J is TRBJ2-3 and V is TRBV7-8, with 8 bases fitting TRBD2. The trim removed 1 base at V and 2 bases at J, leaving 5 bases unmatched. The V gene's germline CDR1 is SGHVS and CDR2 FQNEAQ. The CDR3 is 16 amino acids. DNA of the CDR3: TGTGCCAGCAGCTTAGACGTAGCGGGACCCACAGATACGCAGTATTTT. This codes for CASSLDVAGPTDTQYF. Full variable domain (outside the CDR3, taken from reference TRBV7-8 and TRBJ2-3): GAGVSQSPRYKVAKRGQDVALRCDPISGHVSLFWYQQALGQGPEFLTYFQNEAQLDKSGLPSDRFFAERPEGSVSTLKIQRTQQEDSAVYLCASSLDVAGPTDTQYFGPGTRLTVL.

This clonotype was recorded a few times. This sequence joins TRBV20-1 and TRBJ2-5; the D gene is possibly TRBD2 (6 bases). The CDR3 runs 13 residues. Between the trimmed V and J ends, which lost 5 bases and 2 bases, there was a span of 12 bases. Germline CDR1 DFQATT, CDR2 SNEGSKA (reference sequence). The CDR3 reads CSAPTAGQETQYF. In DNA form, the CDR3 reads TGCAGTGCTCCTACAGCGGGTCAAGAGACCCAGTACTTC.

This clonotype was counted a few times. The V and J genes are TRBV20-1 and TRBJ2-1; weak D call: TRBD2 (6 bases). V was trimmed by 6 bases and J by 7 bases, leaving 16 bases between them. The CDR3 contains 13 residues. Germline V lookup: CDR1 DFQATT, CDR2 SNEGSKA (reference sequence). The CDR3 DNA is TGCAGTGCGTTGCTAGCGCCGGGTAATGAGCAGTTCTTC. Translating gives CSALLAPGNEQFF.

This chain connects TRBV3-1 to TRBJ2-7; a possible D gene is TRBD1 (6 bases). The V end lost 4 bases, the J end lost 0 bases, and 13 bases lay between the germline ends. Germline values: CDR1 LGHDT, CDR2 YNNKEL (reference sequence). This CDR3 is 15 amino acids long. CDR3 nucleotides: TGTGCCAGCAGCCCAGGGACAACGAGCTCCTACGAGCAGTACTTC. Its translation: CASSPGTTSSYEQYF.

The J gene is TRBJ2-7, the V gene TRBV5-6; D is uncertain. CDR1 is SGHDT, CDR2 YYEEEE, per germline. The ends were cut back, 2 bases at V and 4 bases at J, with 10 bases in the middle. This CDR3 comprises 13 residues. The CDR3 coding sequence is TGTGCCAGCAGCTTAGAGGCTGAATACGAGCAGTACTTC. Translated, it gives CASSLEAEYEQYF.